This T cell receptor beta chain is drawn from a study of blood T cell repertoires in COVID-19. Study summary: The samples span acute and convalescent COVID-19 from the United States, Italy and Spain. T cells, B-cell-depleted T cells, or PBMCs provided the cDNA or gDNA that served as material.

How the authors handled the data: Reference gene primers were amplified, and this amplification served to estimate nucleated cell counts. Libraries were prepared by immunoSEQ multiplex PCR; TCRdb keeps only in-frame clonotypes and omits some of them. V and J calls and clone size are those listed in that table; D and trimming were worked out from the DNA. Counted here are over 100,000 clones, 75% to 90% occurring once; the ten biggest clones make up under 8%. The CDR3 extends over 16 amino acids. V was clipped by 2 bases and J by 7 bases; unmatched bases: 10. Germline values: CDR1 MNHEY, CDR2 SVGAGI. In this sample, this clone turned up a few times.

This sequence joins TRBV6-5 and TRBJ1-5; 8 bases map to TRBD1. The sequence came from a man in his 70s with acute or convalescent COVID-19. Sequenced: peripheral blood. CDR3 sequence reads: CASSYLRTGKIQPQHF. As DNA, the CDR3 is TGTGCCAGCAGTTACCTGAGGACAGGGAAAATCCAGCCCCAGCATTTT.